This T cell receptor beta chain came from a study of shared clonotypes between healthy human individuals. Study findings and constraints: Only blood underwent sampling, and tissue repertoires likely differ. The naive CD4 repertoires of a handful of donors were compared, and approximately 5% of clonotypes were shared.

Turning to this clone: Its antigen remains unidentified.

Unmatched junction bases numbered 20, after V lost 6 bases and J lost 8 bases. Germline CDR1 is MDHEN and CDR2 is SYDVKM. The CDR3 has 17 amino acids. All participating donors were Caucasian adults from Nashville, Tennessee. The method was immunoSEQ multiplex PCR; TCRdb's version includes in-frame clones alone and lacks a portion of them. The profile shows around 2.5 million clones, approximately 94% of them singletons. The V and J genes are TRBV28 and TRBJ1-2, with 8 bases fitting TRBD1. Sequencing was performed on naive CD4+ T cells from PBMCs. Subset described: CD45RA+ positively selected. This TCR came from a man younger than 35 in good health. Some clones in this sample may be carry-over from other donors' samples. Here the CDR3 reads CASSILTVTAGGYGYTF. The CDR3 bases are TGTGCCAGCAGCATTCTAACGGTCACAGCAGGGGGCTACGGCTACACCTTC.